The 13 T cell receptor beta chains in this list originate from one sample, sequenced in a study of prognosis after radiotherapy for stage I lung cancer. Genomic DNA was the source, and TCR beta CDR3 was amplified from it by two-round multiplex PCR. Each TRBV and TRBJ gene had its own primer in the first PCR round. TCRdb itself ran the multiplex PCR reads through MiXCR, one entry per CDR3 protein. Of about 51,000 distinct CDR3 sequences detected, 30% to 35% appear once; the ten largest clones hold about a tenth. The specimen comprised PBMCs, sampled before or after stereotactic body radiation therapy (not recorded which). Receptors originate from a donor aged 50 or older with non-small cell lung cancer.

This clonotype has ten or more counts. At one end the junction does not follow the germline gene, possibly because of a read error. The V call is TRBV12-3 or TRBV12-4, the J call TRBJ2-1; 9 positions agree with TRBD2. The CDR3 is 15 residues long. DNA of the CDR3: TGTGCCAGCAGCTTAACGGAGGTAGCGGGAGTCCCTTGGTCGTTC. This encodes CASSLTEVAGVPWSF.

In the case of this clonotype: A junction end diverges from the germline sequence, so it may reflect a read error. This rearrangement joins TRBV7-9 to TRBJ1-1; TRBD1 agrees at 7 bases. Germline V gene lookup returns CDR1 SEHNR and CDR2 FQNEAQ (reference sequence). This CDR3 region has 15 residues. In nucleotides, the CDR3 is TGTGCCAGCAGCGCCAGACAGGGCTCATCTTCCGAAGATTTCTTT. This gives the protein CASSARQGSSSEDFF.

This clonotype appeared many times. The V gene is TRBV20-1, the J gene TRBJ2-4, with D unclear. V was trimmed by 0 bases and J by 0 bases, leaving 6 bases between them. This CDR3 comprises 14 residues. Germline CDR1 reads DFQATT; CDR2 reads SNEGSKA (reference sequence). The CDR3 protein is CSARDGSAKNIQYF. In DNA form, the CDR3 reads TGCAGTGCTAGAGACGGTTCAGCCAAAAACATTCAGTACTTC.

This clonotype was picked up a small number of times. The likely explanation is a read error, given a far larger clone one base away. V and J are TRBV6-2 or TRBV6-3 and TRBJ2-7; 9 bases line up with TRBD2. CDR3 length equals 17 residues. The J segment lost 0 bases and the V segment lost 7 bases, leaving 13 bases of the junction unmatched. CDR1 and CDR2 (germline): MNHEY, SVGEGT. CDR3 residues: CASIERLAGSYSYEQYF. The CDR3 DNA reads as TGTGCCAGCATTGAAAGGCTAGCGGGGTCTTACTCCTACGAGCAGTACTTC.

The table lists this clonotype with many counts. This chain uses TRBV7-9 with TRBJ2-7; no definite D call. The CDR3 covers 17 residues. V lost 5 bases, J lost 0 bases, and 20 bases lay in between. Germline CDR1 reads SEHNR; CDR2 reads FQNEAQ (reference sequence). DNA of the CDR3: TGTGCCAGCAGCCCCCAACAATGGGTAACCCTCTCCTACGAGCAGTACTTC. Translated, it gives CASSPQQWVTLSYEQYF.

This clonotype was detected many times. This chain uses TRBV12-3 or TRBV12-4 with TRBJ1-1; no definite D call. This CDR3 is 13 amino acids long. V lost 6 bases and J 7 bases, leaving 15 bases between the germline ends. CDR3 residues: CASRSGVEVEAFF. In nucleotides, the CDR3 is TGTGCCAGCAGGTCTGGGGTAGAGGTTGAAGCTTTCTTT.

Notes on this clonotype: A far larger clone lies a single base away; this is likely a read error. J is TRBJ2-3 and V is TRBV2, with D maybe TRBD1 (5 bases). This CDR3 has 14 residues. Germline V CDR1 and CDR2: SNHLY, FYNNEI. The V end lost 6 bases, the J end lost 9 bases, and 19 bases lay between the germline ends. CDR3 coding DNA: TGTGCCAGCAGCCCCTCGGGTGGGGCTAGAACGCAGTATTTT. Its translation: CASSPSGGARTQYF.

As for this clonotype: This likely reflects a read error, since a far larger clone is one base away. The chain links TRBV5-5 to TRBJ1-2; TRBD1 aligns across 8 bases. This CDR3 comprises 14 residues. Germline-derived CDR1 and CDR2 are SGHKS and YYEKEE (reference sequence). The trim removed 0 bases at V and 2 bases at J, leaving 0 bases unmatched. This chain's CDR3 is CASSLGQGNYGYTF. DNA of the CDR3: TGTGCCAGCAGCTTGGGACAGGGGAACTATGGCTACACCTTC.

This clonotype showed up just once. A much bigger clone sits one base away, suggesting this may be a read error. This rearrangement joins TRBV20-1 to TRBJ2-3; 7 bases map to TRBD1. CDR1 and CDR2 (germline): DFQATT, SNEGSKA (reference sequence). CDR3 length: 12 residues. In DNA, the CDR3 is TGCAGTGCTACAGACAGGGCGCGTACGCATTATTTT. This codes for CSATDRARTHYF.

This clonotype has ten or more counts. The J gene is TRBJ2-5, the V gene TRBV18; no clear D gene. The V gene lost 0 bases and the J gene lost 5 bases, with 10 bases spanning the gap. CDR1 is KGHSH, CDR2 LQKENI, per germline. This CDR3 is built from 14 residues. The CDR3 coding sequence is TGTGCCAGCTCACCACCGTTAGGATGGGAGACCCAGTACTTC. As protein: CASSPPLGWETQYF.

This clonotype was detected ten times or more. V and J are TRBV29-1 and TRBJ2-6, with a weak D call TRBD2 (7 bases). The CDR3 runs 16 residues. V was shortened by 0 bases and J by 2 bases, with 11 bases between the two germline ends. Germline CDR1 is SQVTM and CDR2 is ANQGSEA. The CDR3 nucleotides read TGCAGCGTTGAAGATTCGGGGGGCACTGGGGCCAACGTCCTGACTTTC. Its translation is CSVEDSGGTGANVLTF.

This clonotype was counted at least ten times. The V call is TRBV18, the J call TRBJ2-7, with TRBD1 as a possible D gene (5 bases). The CDR3 extends over 18 amino acids. Germline CDR1 and CDR2: KGHSH and LQKENI. Trimming pared 1 base from V and 4 bases from J, leaving 23 bases between. The DNA for the CDR3 is TGTGCCAGCTCACCACTGGGAAAGGGGCACGGTGCACAGTACGAGCAGTACTTC. This encodes CASSPLGKGHGAQYEQYF.

This clonotype was observed at least ten times. This CDR3 is missing its conserved last phenylalanine or tryptophan, likely due to a read error. The chain links TRBV7-2 to TRBJ1-6; D is unclear. Trimming stripped 7 bases from V and 10 bases from J, with 14 bases between. Germline values: CDR1 SGHTA, CDR2 FQGNSA. CDR3 length equals 13 residues. The CDR3 loop is CASTSFLGSPLHL. In DNA, the CDR3 is TGTGCCAGCACCAGTTTCTTAGGATCACCCCTCCACCTT.